This T cell receptor beta chain comes out of a study of cytomegalovirus exposure and HLA in healthy donors. The study ran its PCR with 60 Vbeta and 13 Jbeta primers. TCRdb's copy holds only in-frame clones and misses some; the assay was immunoSEQ multiplex PCR. The sample has approximately 110,000 clones, about four fifths seen once. The CDR3 is made up of 15 amino acids. Deletions cut 5 bases from V and 2 bases from J, with 13 bases between. Germline V gene sequence: CDR1 SGHVS, CDR2 FNYEAQ. This clonotype was sampled from a man in his thirties or forties in good health and CMV-seropositive. Sequencing input: PBMCs. The rearrangement uses TRBV7-6 and TRBJ1-5, with D unresolved. CDR3 amino acids: CASSRTNGGNQPQHF. The DNA for the CDR3 is TGTGCCAGCAGCCGAACCAACGGGGGCAATCAGCCCCAGCATTTT.